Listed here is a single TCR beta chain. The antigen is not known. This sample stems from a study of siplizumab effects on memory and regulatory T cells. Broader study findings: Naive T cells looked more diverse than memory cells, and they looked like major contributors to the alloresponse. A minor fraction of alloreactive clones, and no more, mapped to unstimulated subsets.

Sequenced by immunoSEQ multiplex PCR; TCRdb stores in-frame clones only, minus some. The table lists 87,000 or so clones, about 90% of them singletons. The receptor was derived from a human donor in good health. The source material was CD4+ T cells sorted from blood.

CDR3 DNA: TGTGCCAGCAGCAGACTAGCGGCCTACAATGAGCAGTTCTTC. This translates into CASSRLAAYNEQFF. The chain uses TRBV6-5 and TRBJ2-1, with TRBD2 identical over 9 bases. Germline CDR1 MNHEY, CDR2 SVGAGI. The CDR3 length is 14 residues. Germline trimming cut 6 bases from V and 2 bases from J; bases unmatched to any gene: 2.